The 2 T cell receptor beta chains given below trace back to one sample, sequenced in a study of beta chain features in type 1 diabetes. Expressed TCRB transcripts were sequenced because the isolated RNA had all been reverse transcribed beforehand. Repertoires were generated with immunoSEQ multiplex PCR, while TCRdb's copy carries only in-frame clones and drops some. The profile shows fewer than 15,000 clones, around 43% of them singletons. The source material was stem cell memory CD4+ T cells from blood. All receptors derive from a man between 18 and 29 years old in good health.

The CDR3 loop is CASSHRGDYYNEQFF. CDR3 coding DNA: TGTGCCAGCAGCCACAGGGGCGATTACTACAATGAGCAGTTCTTC. The rearrangement uses TRBV5-4 and TRBJ2-1; TRBD1 matches 7 bases. This CDR3 has 15 residues. V gave up 4 bases and J gave up 3 bases; unmatched junction bases: 7. Germline V gene lookup returns CDR1 SGHNT and CDR2 YYREEE (reference sequence).

V gene TRBV11-2 combines with J gene TRBJ1-5; possibly TRBD1 for D (6 bases). Germline assignment: CDR1 SGHAT and CDR2 FQNNGV. V lost 2 bases to trimming and J lost 2 bases, with 13 bases between them. The CDR3 sequence is 16 residues long. The CDR3 is CASSLRADSGNQPQHF. The DNA of the CDR3 is TGTGCCAGCAGCTTACGGGCGGACAGCGGCAATCAGCCCCAGCATTTT.